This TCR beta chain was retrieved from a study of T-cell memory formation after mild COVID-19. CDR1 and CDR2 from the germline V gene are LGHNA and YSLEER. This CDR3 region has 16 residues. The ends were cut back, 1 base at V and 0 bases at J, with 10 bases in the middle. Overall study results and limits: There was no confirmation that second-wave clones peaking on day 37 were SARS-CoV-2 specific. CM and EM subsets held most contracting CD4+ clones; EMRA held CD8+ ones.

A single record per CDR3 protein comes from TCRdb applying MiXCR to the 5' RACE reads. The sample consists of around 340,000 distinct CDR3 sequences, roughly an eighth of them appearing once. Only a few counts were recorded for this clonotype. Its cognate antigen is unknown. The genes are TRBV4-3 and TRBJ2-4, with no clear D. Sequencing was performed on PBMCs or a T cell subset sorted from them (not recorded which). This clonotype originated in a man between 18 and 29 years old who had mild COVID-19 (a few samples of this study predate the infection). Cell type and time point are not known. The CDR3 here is CASSQVLTLAKNIQYF. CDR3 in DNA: TGCGCCAGCAGCCAAGTACTAACTCTAGCCAAAAACATTCAGTACTTC.